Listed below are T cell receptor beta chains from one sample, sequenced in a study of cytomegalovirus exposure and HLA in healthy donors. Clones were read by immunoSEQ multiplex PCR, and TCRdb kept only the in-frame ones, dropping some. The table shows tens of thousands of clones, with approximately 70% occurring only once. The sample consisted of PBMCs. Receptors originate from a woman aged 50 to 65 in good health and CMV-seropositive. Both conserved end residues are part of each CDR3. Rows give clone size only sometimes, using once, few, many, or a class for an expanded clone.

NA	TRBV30	CAWITGYTDTQYF
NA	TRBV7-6	CASSLVRAGELFF
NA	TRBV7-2	CASRPHMGPYEQYF
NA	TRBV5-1	CASSLAGANTGELFF
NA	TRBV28	CASSETHGQHNEQFF
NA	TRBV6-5	CASSYGRDEQFF
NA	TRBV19	CASSTGAGQETQYF
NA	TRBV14	CASSQAQGYEQYF
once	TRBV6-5	CASSYSGLETQYF
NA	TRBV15	CATSRDSGAGASRAFF
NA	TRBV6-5	CASIRKRGADTQYF
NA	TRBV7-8	CASSETGGVQTSNQPQHF
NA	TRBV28	CASSLEAGGITLYNEQFF
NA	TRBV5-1	CASSPEQGLNGELFF
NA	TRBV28	CATEGNTEAFF
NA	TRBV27	CASSLEGTGDEQYF
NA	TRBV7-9	CASSGSGGPLDEQFF
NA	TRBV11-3	CASSLGIHNEQFF
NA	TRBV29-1	CSVDELAGGYGFTDTQYF
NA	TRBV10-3	CAISESALVETQYF
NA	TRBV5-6	CASSFGTRGGETEAFF
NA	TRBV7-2	CASSSTGASNYGYTF
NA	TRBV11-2	CASSSQGDTEAFF
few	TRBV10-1	CASSESTSGSYNEQFF
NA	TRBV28	CASTSGHETQYF
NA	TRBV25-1	CASSGGLALTVGEQYF
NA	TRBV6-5	CASSYSAAGGIDTQYF
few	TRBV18	CASSPRHIDGIKPNNEQFF
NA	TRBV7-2	CASSQGLNRAAETQYF
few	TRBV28	CASSPTGQGGNEKLFF
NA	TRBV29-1	CSVGGSGEQFF
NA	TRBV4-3	CASSQDRLTVIDTQYF
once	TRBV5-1	CASSLVGQGRDEQYF
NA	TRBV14	CASSQNQNYGYTF
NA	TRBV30	CAWSGDSNQPQHF
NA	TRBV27	CASSLSYEAARGGYTF
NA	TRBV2	CASKSGTGDEKLFF
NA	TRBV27	CASRRTGGEYGYTF
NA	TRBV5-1	CASSEGGPFDEQFF
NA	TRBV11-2	CASSLGAAPNTGELFF
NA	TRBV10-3	CAISAGTAGEAFF
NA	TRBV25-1	CASSGALGGTGTGEAFF
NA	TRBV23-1	CASSPSGEWRETQYF
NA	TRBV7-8	CASSSRGMNTEAFF
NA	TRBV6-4	CASSDSTGSSYNEQFF
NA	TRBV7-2	CASSLRPQGGETQYF
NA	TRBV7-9	CASSFEATEAFF
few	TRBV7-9	CASSLMQMNTEAFF
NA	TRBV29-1	CSVGTSGANEQFF
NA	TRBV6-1	CASSERTDSYGYTF
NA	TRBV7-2	CASSSGTTTYEQYF
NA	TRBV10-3	CAISGGTETYNEQFF
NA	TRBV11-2	CASSFWASSYNEQFF
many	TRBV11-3	CASSLSQGAPGELFF
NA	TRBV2	CASSATHDSPPQHF